The entry below gives a single TCR beta chain sequence along with its context. TCRdb's table, derived via immunoSEQ multiplex PCR, lists solely in-frame clones and lacks some. The sample shows approximately 22,000 clones, 79% of them seen only once. This sample was included in a study of glioma-infiltrating T cells after dendritic cell vaccination. Germline V gene lookup returns CDR1 SGHVS and CDR2 FQNEAQ. The CDR3 runs 15 residues. V lost 5 bases, J lost 2 bases, and 7 bases stayed unmatched. The source was blood, collected before dendritic cell vaccination. The V and J genes are TRBV7-8 and TRBJ2-7, with 9 bases fitting TRBD1. The source is a human donor with glioblastoma. The CDR3 loop is CASSERDRVPYEQYF. The CDR3 nucleotides are TGTGCCAGCAGCGAAAGGGACAGGGTCCCCTACGAGCAGTACTTC.